Following are 2 T cell receptor beta chains from one sample sequenced in a study of cytomegalovirus exposure and HLA in healthy donors. 13 Jbeta primers and 60 Vbeta primers were used for the PCR. Some clones are missing from TCRdb's copy, which holds only in-frame ones; the method was immunoSEQ multiplex PCR. The profile covers under 150,000 clones, with approximately 80% appearing a single time and 3% to 4% taken by the ten largest. Sequencing was done on a sample of PBMCs. The receptors here all came from a woman in her thirties or forties in good health and CMV-seronegative.

The rearrangement joins TRBV9 to TRBJ2-1, with 11 bases lining up with TRBD2. Trimming removed 0 bases from V and 9 bases from J; junction bases left unmatched: 5. The CDR3 has 15 residues. Germline CDR1 and CDR2: SGDLS and YYNGEE. In nucleotides, the CDR3 is TGTGCCAGCAGCGTAGGGACGACTAGCGGGACTGAGCAGTTCTTC. Translated: CASSVGTTSGTEQFF.

V and J are TRBV28 and TRBJ1-2; a possible D gene is TRBD1 (6 bases). Germline V gene data show CDR1 as MDHEN and CDR2 as SYDVKM. This CDR3 has 15 residues. V dropped 5 bases and J dropped 7 bases, with 20 bases sitting between them. CDR3 sequence (DNA): TGTGCCAGCAGTGCAGGGGCGCTCGGCGGGCGTGGCTACACCTTC. This gives the protein CASSAGALGGRGYTF.